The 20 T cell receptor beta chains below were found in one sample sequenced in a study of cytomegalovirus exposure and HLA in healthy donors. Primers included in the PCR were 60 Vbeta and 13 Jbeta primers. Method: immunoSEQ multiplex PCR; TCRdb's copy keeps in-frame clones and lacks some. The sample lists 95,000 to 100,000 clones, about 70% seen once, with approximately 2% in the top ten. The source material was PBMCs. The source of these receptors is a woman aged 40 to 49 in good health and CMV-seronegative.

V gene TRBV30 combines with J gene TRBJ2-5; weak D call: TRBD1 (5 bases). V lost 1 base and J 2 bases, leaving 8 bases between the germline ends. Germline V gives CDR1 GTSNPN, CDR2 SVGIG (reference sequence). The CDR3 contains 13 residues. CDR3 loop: CAWSGAGQETQYF. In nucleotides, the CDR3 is TGTGCCTGGAGTGGGGCAGGGCAAGAGACCCAGTACTTC.

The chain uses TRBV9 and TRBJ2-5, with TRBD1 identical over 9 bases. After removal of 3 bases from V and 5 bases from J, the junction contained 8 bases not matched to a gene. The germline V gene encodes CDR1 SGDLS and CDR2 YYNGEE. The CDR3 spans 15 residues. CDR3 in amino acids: CASSASTGGAETQYF. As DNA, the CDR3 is TGTGCCAGCAGCGCCAGTACAGGGGGCGCCGAGACCCAGTACTTC.

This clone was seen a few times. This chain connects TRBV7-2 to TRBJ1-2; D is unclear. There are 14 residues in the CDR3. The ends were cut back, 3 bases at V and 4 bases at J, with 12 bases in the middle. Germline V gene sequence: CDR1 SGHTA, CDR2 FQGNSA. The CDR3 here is CASSFSPRSYGYTF. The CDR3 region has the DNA TGTGCCAGCAGCTTCTCCCCTAGAAGCTATGGCTACACCTTC.

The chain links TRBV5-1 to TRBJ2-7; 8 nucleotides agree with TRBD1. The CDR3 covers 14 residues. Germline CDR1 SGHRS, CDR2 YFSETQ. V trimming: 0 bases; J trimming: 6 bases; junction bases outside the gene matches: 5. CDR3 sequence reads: CASSLAGQGPEQYF. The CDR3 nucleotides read TGCGCCAGCAGCTTGGCCGGACAGGGCCCCGAGCAGTACTTC.

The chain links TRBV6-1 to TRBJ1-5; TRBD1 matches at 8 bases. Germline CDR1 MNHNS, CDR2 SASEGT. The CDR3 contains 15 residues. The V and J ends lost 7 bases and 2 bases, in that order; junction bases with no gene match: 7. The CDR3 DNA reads TGTGCCAGCACCGTCGGACAGGGCGGCAATCAGCCCCAGCATTTT. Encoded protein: CASTVGQGGNQPQHF.

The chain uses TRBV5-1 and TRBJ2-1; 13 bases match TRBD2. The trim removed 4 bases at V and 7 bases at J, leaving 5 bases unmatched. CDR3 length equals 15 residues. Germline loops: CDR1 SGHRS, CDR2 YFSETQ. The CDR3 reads CASSPRGLAGNEQFF. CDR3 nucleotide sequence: TGCGCCAGCAGCCCACGGGGACTAGCGGGAAATGAGCAGTTCTTC. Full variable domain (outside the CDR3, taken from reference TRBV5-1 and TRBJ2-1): KAGVTQTPRYLIKTRGQQVTLSCSPISGHRSVSWYQQTPGQGLQFLFEYFSETQRNKGNFPGRFSGRQFSNSRSEMNVSTLELGDSALYLCASSPRGLAGNEQFFGPGTRLTVL.

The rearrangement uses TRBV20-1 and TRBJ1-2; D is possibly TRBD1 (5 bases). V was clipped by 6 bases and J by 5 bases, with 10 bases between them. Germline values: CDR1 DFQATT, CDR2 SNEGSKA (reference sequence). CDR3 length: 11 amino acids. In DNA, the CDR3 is TGCAGTGCCAGGCGGGGGTATGGCTACACCTTC. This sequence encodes CSARRGYGYTF.

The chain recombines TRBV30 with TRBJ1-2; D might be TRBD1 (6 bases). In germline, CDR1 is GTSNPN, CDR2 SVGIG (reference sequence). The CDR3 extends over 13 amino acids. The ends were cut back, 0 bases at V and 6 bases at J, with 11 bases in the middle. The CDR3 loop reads CAWSVNRVHGYTF. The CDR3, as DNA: TGTGCCTGGAGTGTAAACAGGGTTCATGGCTACACCTTC.

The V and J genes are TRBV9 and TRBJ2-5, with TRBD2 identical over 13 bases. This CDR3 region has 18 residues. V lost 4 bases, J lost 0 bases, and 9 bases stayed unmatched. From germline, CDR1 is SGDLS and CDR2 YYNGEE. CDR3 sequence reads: CASSPMGLAGSDQETQYF. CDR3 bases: TGTGCCAGCAGCCCGATGGGACTAGCGGGGAGCGACCAAGAGACCCAGTACTTC.

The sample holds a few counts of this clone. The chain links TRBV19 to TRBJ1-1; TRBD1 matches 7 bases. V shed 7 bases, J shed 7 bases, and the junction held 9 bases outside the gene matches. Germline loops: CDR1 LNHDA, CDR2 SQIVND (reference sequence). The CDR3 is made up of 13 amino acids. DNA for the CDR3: TGTGCCAGTAATTTTTACGGACAGGATGAAGCTTTCTTT. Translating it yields CASNFYGQDEAFF.

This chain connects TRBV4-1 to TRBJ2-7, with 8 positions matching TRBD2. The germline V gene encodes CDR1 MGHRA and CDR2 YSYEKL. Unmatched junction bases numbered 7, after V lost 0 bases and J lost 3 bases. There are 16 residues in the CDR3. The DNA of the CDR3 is TGCGCCAGCAGCCAAGATATACGGGGGGGACGCTACGAGCAGTACTTC. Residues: CASSQDIRGGRYEQYF.

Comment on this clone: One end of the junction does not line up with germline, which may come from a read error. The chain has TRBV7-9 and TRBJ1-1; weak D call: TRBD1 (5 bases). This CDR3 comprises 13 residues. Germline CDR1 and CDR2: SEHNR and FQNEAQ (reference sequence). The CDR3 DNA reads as TGTTCCAGCAGCTTTATAGGGGTGACTGAAGCTTTCTTT. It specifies CSSSFIGVTEAFF. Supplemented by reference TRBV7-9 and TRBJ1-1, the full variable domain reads DTGVSQNPRHKITKRGQNVTFRCDPISEHNRLYWYRQTLGQGPEFLTYFQNEAQLEKSRLLSDRFSAERPKGSFSTLEIQRTEQGDSAMYLCSSSFIGVTEAFFGQGTRLTVV.

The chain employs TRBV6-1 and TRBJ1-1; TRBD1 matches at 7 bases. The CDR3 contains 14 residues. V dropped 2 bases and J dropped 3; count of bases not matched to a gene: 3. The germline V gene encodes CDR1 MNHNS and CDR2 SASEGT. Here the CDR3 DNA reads TGTGCCAGCAGTGAAAGACAGGGTGACACTGAAGCTTTCTTT. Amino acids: CASSERQGDTEAFF.

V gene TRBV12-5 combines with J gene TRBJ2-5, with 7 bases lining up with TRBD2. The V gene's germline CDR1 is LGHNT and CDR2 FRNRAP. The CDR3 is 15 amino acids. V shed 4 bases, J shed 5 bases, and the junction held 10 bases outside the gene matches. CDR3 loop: CASGCGSAGVETQYF. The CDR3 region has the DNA TGTGCTAGTGGTTGCGGCAGCGCGGGGGTCGAGACCCAGTACTTC.

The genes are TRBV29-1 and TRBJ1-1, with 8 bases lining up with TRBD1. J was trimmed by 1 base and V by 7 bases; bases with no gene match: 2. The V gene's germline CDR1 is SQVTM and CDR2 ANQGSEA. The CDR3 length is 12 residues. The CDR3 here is CSGGQGNTEAFF. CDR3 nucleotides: TGCAGCGGAGGACAGGGGAACACTGAAGCTTTCTTT.

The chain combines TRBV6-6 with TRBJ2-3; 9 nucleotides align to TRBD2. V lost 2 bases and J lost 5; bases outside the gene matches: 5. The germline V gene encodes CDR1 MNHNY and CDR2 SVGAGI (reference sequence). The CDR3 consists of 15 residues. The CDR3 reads CASSYVQTSGDTQYF. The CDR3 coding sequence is TGTGCCAGCAGTTACGTACAGACTAGCGGAGATACGCAGTATTTT.

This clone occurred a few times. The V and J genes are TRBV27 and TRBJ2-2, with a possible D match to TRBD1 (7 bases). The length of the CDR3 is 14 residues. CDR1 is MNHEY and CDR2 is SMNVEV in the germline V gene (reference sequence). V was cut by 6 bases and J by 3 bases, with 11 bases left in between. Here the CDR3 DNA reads TGTGCCAGCAGGCGGGACAGCGACACCGGGGAGCTGTTTTTT. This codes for CASRRDSDTGELFF.

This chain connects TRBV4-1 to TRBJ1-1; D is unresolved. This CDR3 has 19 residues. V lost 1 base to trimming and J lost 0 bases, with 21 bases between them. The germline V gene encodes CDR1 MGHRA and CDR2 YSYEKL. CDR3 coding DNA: TGCGCCAGCAGCCAAGGCAGACATGGCATGGCGGGTATGAACACTGAAGCTTTCTTT. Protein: CASSQGRHGMAGMNTEAFF.

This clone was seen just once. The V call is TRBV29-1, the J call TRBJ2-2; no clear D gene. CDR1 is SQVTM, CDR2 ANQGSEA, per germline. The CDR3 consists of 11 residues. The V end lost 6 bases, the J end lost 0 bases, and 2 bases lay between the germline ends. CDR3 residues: CSVSNTGELFF. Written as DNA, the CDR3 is TGCAGCGTCTCGAACACCGGGGAGCTGTTTTTT.

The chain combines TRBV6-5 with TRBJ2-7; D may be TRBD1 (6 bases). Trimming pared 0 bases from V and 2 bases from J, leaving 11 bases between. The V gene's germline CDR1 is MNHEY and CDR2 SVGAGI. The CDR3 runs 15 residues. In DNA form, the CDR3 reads TGTGCCAGCAGTTACTCAACAGGGTTACCCTACGAGCAGTACTTC. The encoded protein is CASSYSTGLPYEQYF.